This T cell receptor beta chain was profiled in a study of cytomegalovirus exposure and HLA in healthy donors. Note on this clone: Its matching antigen is unknown.

Primers: 60 Vbeta forward and 13 Jbeta reverse. Authors' methods: In a later analysis, the count reached some 73 million unique TCR beta chains, with around 11 million shared. The method was immunoSEQ multiplex PCR; TCRdb's version includes in-frame clones alone and lacks a portion of them. For V, J and clone size, that table is used; D and trimming come from the DNA. The sample has over 65,000 clones; approximately 78% are singletons. The study, taken as a whole, reports: When the data were analyzed later, several of the most significant clusters appeared to be linked to common viral pathogens. Reports state that TCR beta sequences accurately predicted most subjects' HLA-A and HLA-B alleles.

The CDR3 has 19 amino acids. V trimming: 4 bases; J trimming: 0 bases; junction bases outside the gene matches: 8. Germline lookup yields CDR1 SGHVS and CDR2 FQNEAQ. Source material: PBMCs. The chain is built from TRBV7-8 and TRBJ2-4, with TRBD2 matching 14 bases. The source is a man in his forties or fifties in good health and CMV-seronegative. The CDR3 DNA follows: TGTGCCAGCAGCTCCCTGACTAGCGGGGGGGGCCTAGCCAAAAACATTCAGTACTTC. It is translated as CASSSLTSGGGLAKNIQYF.